The rows below give T cell receptor beta chains drawn from one sample of a study of OX40 agonist ivuxolimab in advanced cancers. The table came from immunoSEQ multiplex PCR; TCRdb's copy has only in-frame clones and leaves some out. This table has about 46,000 clones, about nine tenths appearing once. Sample: CD4+ or CD8+ T cells sorted from blood, taken in a trial of the OX40 agonist ivuxolimab. The receptors were sampled from an adult with an advanced solid tumor such as melanoma, head and neck, liver or kidney cancer. CDR3s include the opening cysteine and the closing phenylalanine or tryptophan. The order of the fields is J gene, clone size, V gene, D gene, CDR3 DNA, CDR3 protein. A D gene is named only where the DNA matches it firmly. The listing skips clone size in some rows; elsewhere it reads once, few, many or a size class.

j_call: TRBJ2-1; clone_size: NA; v_call: TRBV28; d_call: NA; cdr3_nt: TGTGCCAGCAGACCACAGACTCCCTCCTACAATGAGCAGTTCTTC; cdr3_aa: CASRPQTPSYNEQFF
j_call: TRBJ1-1; clone_size: NA; v_call: TRBV6-6; d_call: TRBD1; cdr3_nt: TGTGCCAGCAAAAGCACCGGGACAGGCCTGAACACTGAAGCTTTCTTT; cdr3_aa: CASKSTGTGLNTEAFF
j_call: TRBJ2-1; clone_size: NA; v_call: TRBV7-2; d_call: NA; cdr3_nt: TGTGCCAGCAGCTTAGCGACCCACAATGAGCAGTTCTTC; cdr3_aa: CASSLATHNEQFF
j_call: TRBJ1-2; clone_size: NA; v_call: TRBV7-9; d_call: NA; cdr3_nt: TGTGCCAGCAGCCCGCCGACAGAATTTAACTATGGCTACACCTTC; cdr3_aa: CASSPPTEFNYGYTF
j_call: TRBJ2-1; clone_size: NA; v_call: TRBV4-1; d_call: NA; cdr3_nt: TGCGCCAGCAGCCAGCGGGACTTACGACCACAGCCACCGTTCTTC; cdr3_aa: CASSQRDLRPQPPFF
j_call: TRBJ2-5; clone_size: NA; v_call: TRBV7-9; d_call: NA; cdr3_nt: TGTGCCAGCAGGGGTCCTTATGGGGGGCCAACCCAAGAGACCCAGTACTTC; cdr3_aa: CASRGPYGGPTQETQYF
j_call: TRBJ2-7; clone_size: NA; v_call: TRBV7-3; d_call: TRBD2; cdr3_nt: TGTGCCAGCAGCGCTAGCGGGGGGCCCCCCTACGAGCAGTACTTC; cdr3_aa: CASSASGGPPYEQYF
j_call: TRBJ2-7; clone_size: NA; v_call: TRBV5-4; d_call: NA; cdr3_nt: TGTGCCAGCAGCTTCGGGGTTTCCTACGAGCAGTACTTC; cdr3_aa: CASSFGVSYEQYF
j_call: TRBJ1-2; clone_size: NA; v_call: TRBV5-6; d_call: NA; cdr3_nt: TGTGCCAGCAGCTTGTGGGGCTATGGCTACACCTTC; cdr3_aa: CASSLWGYGYTF
j_call: TRBJ1-2; clone_size: NA; v_call: TRBV29-1; d_call: NA; cdr3_nt: TGCAGCGTTGAAACCCTTGGCTACACCTTC; cdr3_aa: CSVETLGYTF
j_call: TRBJ1-1; clone_size: NA; v_call: TRBV5-1; d_call: TRBD1; cdr3_nt: TGCGCCAGCAGCTTGCAGGGACAGACGCTCATGAACACTGAAGCTTTCTTT; cdr3_aa: CASSLQGQTLMNTEAFF
j_call: TRBJ2-3; clone_size: NA; v_call: TRBV29-1; d_call: NA; cdr3_nt: TGCAGCGTTGATTCTTGGGAAACAGATACGCAGTATTTT; cdr3_aa: CSVDSWETDTQYF
j_call: TRBJ1-2; clone_size: NA; v_call: TRBV6-1; d_call: NA; cdr3_nt: TGTGCCAGCAGTGCTTGGAGCGTCTATGGCTACACCTTC; cdr3_aa: CASSAWSVYGYTF
j_call: TRBJ2-3; clone_size: NA; v_call: TRBV7-3; d_call: TRBD2; cdr3_nt: TGTGCCAGCAGCAGAGAGGGACTAGGTGGTACAGATACGCAGTATTTT; cdr3_aa: CASSREGLGGTDTQYF
j_call: TRBJ2-3; clone_size: NA; v_call: TRBV7-2; d_call: NA; cdr3_nt: TGTGCCAGCAGCTTAGCGACAGATACGCAGTATTTT; cdr3_aa: CASSLATDTQYF
j_call: TRBJ1-2; clone_size: NA; v_call: TRBV19; d_call: NA; cdr3_nt: TGTGCCAGTAGTATAAATTATGGCAGAGAGTATGGCTACACCTTC; cdr3_aa: CASSINYGREYGYTF
j_call: TRBJ2-7; clone_size: NA; v_call: TRBV28; d_call: TRBD1; cdr3_nt: TGTGCCAGCAGTTACCCCCTCGGGACAGGGGTCTACGAGCAGTACTTC; cdr3_aa: CASSYPLGTGVYEQYF
j_call: TRBJ2-5; clone_size: NA; v_call: TRBV5-1; d_call: NA; cdr3_nt: TGCGCCAGCAGCTCGCAAGAGACCCAGTACTTC; cdr3_aa: CASSSQETQYF
j_call: TRBJ2-1; clone_size: NA; v_call: TRBV2; d_call: TRBD1; cdr3_nt: TGTGCCAGCAGGGTAGGACAGGGACGAGGGAATGAGCAGTTCTTC; cdr3_aa: CASRVGQGRGNEQFF
j_call: TRBJ2-7; clone_size: NA; v_call: TRBV4-1; d_call: TRBD1; cdr3_nt: TGCGCCAGCAGCCAAGATCCCACAGGGGGCTACTACGAGCAGTACTTC; cdr3_aa: CASSQDPTGGYYEQYF
j_call: TRBJ2-5; clone_size: NA; v_call: TRBV28; d_call: NA; cdr3_nt: TGTGCCAGCAGCTCATCAGGCCGGATTGAAGAGACCCAGTACTTC; cdr3_aa: CASSSSGRIEETQYF
j_call: TRBJ2-7; clone_size: NA; v_call: TRBV7-6; d_call: TRBD1; cdr3_nt: TGTGCCAGCAGCTCGGCATACAGGGGGCCCTACGAGCAGTACTTC; cdr3_aa: CASSSAYRGPYEQYF
j_call: TRBJ2-1; clone_size: NA; v_call: TRBV5-4; d_call: TRBD2; cdr3_nt: TGTGCCAGCAGCCGGGGACTAGCGGGAGGGTTTAGCAATGAGCAGTTCTTC; cdr3_aa: CASSRGLAGGFSNEQFF
j_call: TRBJ2-3; clone_size: NA; v_call: TRBV9; d_call: TRBD2; cdr3_nt: TGTGCCAGCAGCGTTAATAAGCGGGGGAACACAGATACGCAGTATTTT; cdr3_aa: CASSVNKRGNTDTQYF
j_call: TRBJ1-2; clone_size: NA; v_call: TRBV15; d_call: NA; cdr3_nt: TGTGCCACCAGCAGACAGGGGACTGATGGCTACACCTTC; cdr3_aa: CATSRQGTDGYTF
j_call: TRBJ1-5; clone_size: NA; v_call: TRBV19; d_call: NA; cdr3_nt: TGTGCCAGTAGGTACCGCCGGAATCAGCCCCAGCATTTT; cdr3_aa: CASRYRRNQPQHF
j_call: TRBJ2-7; clone_size: NA; v_call: TRBV19; d_call: NA; cdr3_nt: TGTGCCAGTAGTATACTTAACAAGCCCTACGAGCAGTACTTC; cdr3_aa: CASSILNKPYEQYF
j_call: TRBJ2-7; clone_size: NA; v_call: TRBV9; d_call: TRBD1; cdr3_nt: TGTGCCAGCAGCGTAGATCAGGGGGCGAGCGAGCAGTACTTC; cdr3_aa: CASSVDQGASEQYF
j_call: TRBJ2-7; clone_size: NA; v_call: TRBV7-2; d_call: TRBD2; cdr3_nt: TGTGCCAGCAGCCCGTGGGGGGGAACAGCTGGCGAGCAGTACTTC; cdr3_aa: CASSPWGGTAGEQYF
j_call: TRBJ1-3; clone_size: NA; v_call: TRBV5-1; d_call: TRBD1; cdr3_nt: TGCGCCAGCAGCTCGGACAGGGGCATTGGAAACACCATATATTTT; cdr3_aa: CASSSDRGIGNTIYF
j_call: TRBJ1-1; clone_size: few; v_call: TRBV7-3; d_call: NA; cdr3_nt: TGTGCCAGCAGCTTACAAGGGGGCACTGAAGCTTTCTTT; cdr3_aa: CASSLQGGTEAFF
j_call: TRBJ1-1; clone_size: NA; v_call: TRBV5-5; d_call: NA; cdr3_nt: TGTGCCAGCAGCCCGCCCTTTTTAGGGGGTACTGAAGCTTTCTTT; cdr3_aa: CASSPPFLGGTEAFF
j_call: TRBJ2-5; clone_size: NA; v_call: TRBV7-2; d_call: NA; cdr3_nt: TGTGCCAGCAGCCGCCCCCCGGAAGAGACCCAGTACTTC; cdr3_aa: CASSRPPEETQYF
j_call: TRBJ2-3; clone_size: once; v_call: TRBV7-2; d_call: NA; cdr3_nt: TGTGCCAGCAGCACTCGACCCCCGGGGGGCGGGGATACGCAGTATTTT; cdr3_aa: CASSTRPPGGGDTQYF
j_call: TRBJ1-2; clone_size: NA; v_call: TRBV19; d_call: TRBD1; cdr3_nt: TGTGCCAGTAGTATCCCCCGGACAGGGGGCGACTATGGCTACACCTTC; cdr3_aa: CASSIPRTGGDYGYTF
j_call: TRBJ1-1; clone_size: NA; v_call: TRBV18; d_call: NA; cdr3_nt: TGTGCCAGCTCAACCAGTAGGACAGAGAACACTGAAGCTTTCTTT; cdr3_aa: CASSTSRTENTEAFF
j_call: TRBJ2-1; clone_size: NA; v_call: TRBV30; d_call: NA; cdr3_nt: TGTGCCTGGAGTTTAAGCTCCTACAATGAGCAGTTCTTC; cdr3_aa: CAWSLSSYNEQFF
j_call: TRBJ2-2; clone_size: NA; v_call: TRBV21-1; d_call: NA; cdr3_nt: TGTGCCAGCAGCAACTACCGGCACAGGGGGCTTCACACCGGGGAGCTGTTTTTT; cdr3_aa: CASSNYRHRGLHTGELFF
j_call: TRBJ1-2; clone_size: NA; v_call: TRBV9; d_call: NA; cdr3_nt: TGTGCCAGCAGCGTAGTTGGGGAGGCCTTATCCGGCTACACCTTC; cdr3_aa: CASSVVGEALSGYTF
j_call: TRBJ2-5; clone_size: NA; v_call: TRBV21-1; d_call: NA; cdr3_nt: TGTGCCAGCCATGGGACTAGCGGGGAGACCCAGTACTTC; cdr3_aa: CASHGTSGETQYF
j_call: TRBJ1-5; clone_size: NA; v_call: TRBV19; d_call: NA; cdr3_nt: TGTGCCAGTAGAAGGGCGGCGAATAGCAATCAGCCCCAGCATTTT; cdr3_aa: CASRRAANSNQPQHF
j_call: TRBJ2-3; clone_size: NA; v_call: TRBV19; d_call: NA; cdr3_nt: TGTGCCAGTAGTACTTCTGGCTATAGCACAGATACGCAGTATTTT; cdr3_aa: CASSTSGYSTDTQYF
j_call: TRBJ2-7; clone_size: NA; v_call: TRBV11-1; d_call: NA; cdr3_nt: TGTGCCAGCAGTCCTTTAACCCGCGCACAGTACTTC; cdr3_aa: CASSPLTRAQYF
j_call: TRBJ2-1; clone_size: NA; v_call: TRBV11-3; d_call: TRBD2; cdr3_nt: TGTGCCAGCAGCTTAGATCTGGGACTAGCGGGGAACTCCTACAATGAGCAGTTCTTC; cdr3_aa: CASSLDLGLAGNSYNEQFF
j_call: TRBJ1-1; clone_size: NA; v_call: TRBV21-1; d_call: NA; cdr3_nt: TGTGCCAGCAGCAAACGACAGGGGGACGACAGCACTGAAGCTTTCTTT; cdr3_aa: CASSKRQGDDSTEAFF
j_call: TRBJ2-7; clone_size: once; v_call: TRBV29-1; d_call: NA; cdr3_nt: TGCAGCGTTGCGAGGGGACTCTCCTACGAGCAGTACTTC; cdr3_aa: CSVARGLSYEQYF
j_call: TRBJ1-6; clone_size: once; v_call: TRBV2; d_call: NA; cdr3_nt: TGTGCCAGCCAGCCGGGTTATTCACCCCTCCACTTT; cdr3_aa: CASQPGYSPLHF
j_call: TRBJ2-7; clone_size: few; v_call: TRBV6-5; d_call: NA; cdr3_nt: TGTGCCAGCAGCCGAGCGGCTAGCGAGCAGTACTTC; cdr3_aa: CASSRAASEQYF
j_call: TRBJ2-7; clone_size: NA; v_call: TRBV4-2; d_call: TRBD2; cdr3_nt: TGTGCCAGCAGCCAAGCTTCCTTTGTCCTAGCGGGGGACTACGAGCAGTACTTC; cdr3_aa: CASSQASFVLAGDYEQYF
j_call: TRBJ2-7; clone_size: NA; v_call: TRBV18; d_call: NA; cdr3_nt: TGTGCCAGCTCACTCACGATCAGGGGAAGGTACGAGCAGTACTTC; cdr3_aa: CASSLTIRGRYEQYF
j_call: TRBJ1-6; clone_size: NA; v_call: TRBV9; d_call: TRBD1; cdr3_nt: TGTGCCAGCAGCGTTACAGGGGGGGATTCACCCCTCCACTTT; cdr3_aa: CASSVTGGDSPLHF
j_call: TRBJ2-7; clone_size: NA; v_call: TRBV11-2; d_call: TRBD1; cdr3_nt: TGTGCCAGCAGCTTCGTAGGGGGCCCGGACGAGCAGTACTTC; cdr3_aa: CASSFVGGPDEQYF
j_call: TRBJ1-1; clone_size: NA; v_call: TRBV28; d_call: TRBD1; cdr3_nt: TGTGCCAGCAGTCGACAGGGGGGAAAGAACACTGAAGCTTTCTTT; cdr3_aa: CASSRQGGKNTEAFF
j_call: TRBJ2-7; clone_size: NA; v_call: TRBV19; d_call: TRBD2; cdr3_nt: TGTGCCAGTAGTATTAGCGGGAGTACTTACGAGCAGTACTTC; cdr3_aa: CASSISGSTYEQYF